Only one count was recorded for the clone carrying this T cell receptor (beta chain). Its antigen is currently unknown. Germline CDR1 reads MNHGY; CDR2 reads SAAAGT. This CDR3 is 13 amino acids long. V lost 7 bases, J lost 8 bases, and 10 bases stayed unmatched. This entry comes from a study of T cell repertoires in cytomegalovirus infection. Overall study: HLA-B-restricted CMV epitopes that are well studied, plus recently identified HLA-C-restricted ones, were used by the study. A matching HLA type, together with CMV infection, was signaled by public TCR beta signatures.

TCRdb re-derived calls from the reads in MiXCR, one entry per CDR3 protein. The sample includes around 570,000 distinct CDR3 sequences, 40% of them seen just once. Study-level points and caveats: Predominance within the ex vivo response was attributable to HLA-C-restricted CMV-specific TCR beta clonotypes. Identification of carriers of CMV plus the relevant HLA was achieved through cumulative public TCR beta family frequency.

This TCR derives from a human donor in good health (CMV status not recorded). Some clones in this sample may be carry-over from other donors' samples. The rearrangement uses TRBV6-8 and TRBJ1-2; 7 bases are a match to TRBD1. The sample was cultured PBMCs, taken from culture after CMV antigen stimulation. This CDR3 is CASTHDRVGGYTF. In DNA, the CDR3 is TGTGCCAGCACCCACGACAGGGTGGGGGGCTACACCTTC.